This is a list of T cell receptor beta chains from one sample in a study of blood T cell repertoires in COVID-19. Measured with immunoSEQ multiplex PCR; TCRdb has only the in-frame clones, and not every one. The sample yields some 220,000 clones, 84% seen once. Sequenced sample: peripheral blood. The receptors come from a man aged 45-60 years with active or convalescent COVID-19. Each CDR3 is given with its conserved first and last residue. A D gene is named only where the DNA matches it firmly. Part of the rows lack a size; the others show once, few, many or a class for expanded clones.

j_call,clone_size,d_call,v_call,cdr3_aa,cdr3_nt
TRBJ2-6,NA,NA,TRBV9,CASSVRGSGANVLTF,TGTGCCAGCAGCGTTCGGGGATCTGGGGCCAACGTCCTGACTTTC
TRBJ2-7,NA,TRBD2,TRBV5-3,CARSLRTSGSYEQYF,TGTGCCAGAAGCTTACGGACTAGCGGGAGCTACGAGCAGTACTTC
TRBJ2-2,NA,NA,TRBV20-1,CSARSTGELFF,TGCAGTGCTAGGAGTACCGGGGAGCTGTTTTTT
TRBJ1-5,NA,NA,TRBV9,CASSEAVGGSQHF,TGTGCCAGCAGCGAGGCCGTCGGGGGGTCCCAGCATTTT
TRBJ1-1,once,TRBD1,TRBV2,CASSPQGSEAFF,TGTGCCAGCAGTCCACAGGGGTCTGAAGCTTTCTTT
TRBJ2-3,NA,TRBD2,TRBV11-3,CASSPGTSGARGDTQYF,TGTGCCAGCTCCCCCGGGACTAGCGGGGCCCGAGGAGATACGCAGTATTTT
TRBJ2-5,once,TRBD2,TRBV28,CASSRPRGGRGEETQYF,TGTGCCAGCAGCCGCCCTCGGGGCGGGAGGGGGGAAGAGACCCAGTACTTC
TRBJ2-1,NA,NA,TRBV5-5,CASTRQVNYNEQFF,TGTGCCAGTACAAGACAGGTTAACTACAATGAGCAGTTCTTC
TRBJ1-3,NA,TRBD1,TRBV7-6,CASSPQGFSGNTIYF,TGTGCCAGCAGCCCACAGGGGTTCTCTGGAAACACCATATATTTT
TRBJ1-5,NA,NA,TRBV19,CASAVVGLGNQPQHF,TGTGCCAGTGCCGTGGTGGGCCTGGGCAATCAGCCCCAGCATTTT
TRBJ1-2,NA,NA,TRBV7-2,CASSLRPARGDGYTF,TGTGCCAGCAGCTTACGCCCGGCCAGGGGCGATGGCTACACCTTC
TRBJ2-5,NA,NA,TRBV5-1,CASSLWAGAEETQYF,TGCGCCAGCAGCTTGTGGGCGGGGGCCGAAGAGACCCAGTACTTC
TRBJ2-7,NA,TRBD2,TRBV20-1,CSASPGGRSGYEQYF,TGCAGTGCTAGTCCCGGCGGGAGGAGTGGCTACGAGCAGTACTTC
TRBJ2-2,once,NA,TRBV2,CASSVRTNTGELFF,TGTGCCAGCAGTGTCAGAACGAACACCGGGGAGCTGTTTTTT
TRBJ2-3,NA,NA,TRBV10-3,CAISGQVDRVADTQYF,TGTGCCATCAGTGGACAGGTAGATCGGGTAGCAGATACGCAGTATTTT
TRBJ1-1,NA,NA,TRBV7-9,CASSSNREWRAAFF,TGTGCCAGCAGCTCAAACAGGGAATGGCGGGCAGCTTTCTTT
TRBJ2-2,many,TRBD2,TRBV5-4,CASSSSGRFTGELFF,TGTGCCAGCAGCTCTAGCGGGAGGTTCACCGGGGAGCTGTTTTTT
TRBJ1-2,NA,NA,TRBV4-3,CASSQGSRGGYGYTF,TGCGCCAGCAGCCAAGGCTCTCGGGGGGGCTATGGCTACACCTTC
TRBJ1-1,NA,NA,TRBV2,CASRDLYTEAFF,TGTGCCAGCAGGGACTTATACACTGAAGCTTTCTTT
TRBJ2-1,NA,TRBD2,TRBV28,CASSTHRTSGSSYNEQFF,TGTGCCAGCAGCACCCACCGGACTAGCGGGAGCTCCTACAATGAGCAGTTCTTC
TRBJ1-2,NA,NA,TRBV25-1,CASSDRQSNYGYTF,TGTGCCAGCAGTGATCGACAGTCAAACTATGGCTACACCTTC
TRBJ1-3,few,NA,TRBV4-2,CASSQVTSGGPGNTIYF,TGTGCCAGCAGCCAAGTCACGTCGGGGGGGCCTGGAAACACCATATATTTT
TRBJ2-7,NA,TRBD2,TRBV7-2,CASSLTGTSGSLYEQYF,TGTGCCAGCAGCTTAACGGGGACTAGCGGGAGCCTCTACGAGCAGTACTTC
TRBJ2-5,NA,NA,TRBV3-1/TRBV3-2,CASIDPGAQETQYF,TGTGCCAGCATCGATCCAGGGGCCCAAGAGACCCAGTACTTC
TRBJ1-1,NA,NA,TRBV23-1,CASSRGWILVRGRGAFF,TGCGCCAGCAGTCGGGGTTGGATTCTGGTAAGGGGTCGAGGCGCTTTCTTT
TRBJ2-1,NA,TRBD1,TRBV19,CASSSQAGGQFF,TGTGCCAGTAGTAGCCAGGCAGGGGGGCAGTTCTTC